These 27 T cell receptor beta chains were all obtained from the same sample, sequenced in a study of cytomegalovirus exposure and HLA in healthy donors. The PCR made use of 60 Vbeta and 13 Jbeta primers. Sequencing was performed with immunoSEQ multiplex PCR; in TCRdb, only in-frame clones are kept and a portion is missing. This sample has about 190,000 clones, with 80% to 85% found just once. The sequencing input was PBMCs. The receptors here all came from a middle-aged man in good health and CMV-seropositive.

This chain uses TRBV10-1 with TRBJ2-5; 9 bases agree with TRBD2. The CDR3 loop spans 15 amino acids. The V and J ends lost 6 bases and 5 bases, in that order; junction bases with no gene match: 10. Germline V lookup: CDR1 WNHNN, CDR2 SYGVQD (reference sequence). CDR3 in DNA: TGCGCCAGCAGCCGCGGTAGCGGGGGTTTGGAGACCCAGTACTTC. Protein product: CASSRGSGGLETQYF.

V is TRBV18 and J is TRBJ1-1; TRBD1 matches at 9 bases. The V segment lost 6 bases and the J segment 0 bases; nucleotides outside the gene matches: 5. Germline CDR1 reads KGHSH; CDR2 reads LQKENI. There are 15 residues in the CDR3. The CDR3 DNA reads as TGTGCCAGCTCCGTACAGGGGGCCATGAACACTGAAGCTTTCTTT. Translation: CASSVQGAMNTEAFF.

This chain links TRBV20-1 with TRBJ1-4; 7 bases map to TRBD1. There are 11 residues in the CDR3. CDR1 is DFQATT, CDR2 SNEGSKA, per germline (reference sequence). V was pared by 4 bases and J by 8 bases, with 1 base of the junction left unmatched. The CDR3 DNA reads TGCAGTGCTACACAGGGGGAAAAACTGTTTTTT. The encoded protein is CSATQGEKLFF.

The V call is TRBV7-2, the J call TRBJ1-2; D call uncertain. Germline-derived CDR1 and CDR2 are SGHTA and FQGNSA. The length of the CDR3 is 13 residues. Trimming removed 3 bases at V and 8 bases at J, with 13 bases between. The CDR3 protein is CASSLSRFSGYTF. The CDR3 nucleotides read TGTGCCAGCAGCTTGTCACGGTTCTCCGGCTACACCTTC.

This clone was recorded a few times. This chain links TRBV5-4 with TRBJ2-7, with a tentative D call TRBD1 (6 bases). Germline loops: CDR1 SGHNT, CDR2 YYREEE (reference sequence). The CDR3 extends over 11 amino acids. Trimming stripped 4 bases from V and 7 bases from J, with 9 bases between. Here the CDR3 DNA reads TGTGCCAGCAGCGTCCAGGGGGAGCAGTACTTC. Protein: CASSVQGEQYF.

This chain links TRBV19 with TRBJ2-7; maybe TRBD2 (5 bases). The CDR3 has 14 residues. V was pared by 9 bases and J by 4 bases, with 19 bases between. Germline CDR1 LNHDA, CDR2 SQIVND (reference sequence). CDR3 coding DNA: TGTGCCAGCACTAGTCGTCTCGGGCCTTACGAGCAGTACTTC. It translates to CASTSRLGPYEQYF.

As for this clone: This specimen includes other DNA sequences encoding the same CDR3. This chain joins TRBV5-4 and TRBJ2-5; no firm D call. Germline V gene data show CDR1 as SGHNT and CDR2 as YYREEE (reference sequence). This CDR3 is 13 amino acids long. V was shortened by 4 bases and J by 1 base, with 8 bases between the two germline ends. The CDR3 DNA follows: TGTGCCAGCAGCCTGGATAGCCAAGAGACCCAGTACTTC. Translating gives CASSLDSQETQYF.

This chain links TRBV6-5 with TRBJ2-1; a possible D gene is TRBD2 (7 bases). Trimming removed 7 bases at V and 3 bases at J, with 16 bases between. Germline CDR1 reads MNHEY; CDR2 reads SVGAGI. CDR3 length: 15 residues. This CDR3 reads CASTSGEGGYNEQFF. CDR3 sequence (DNA): TGTGCCAGCACCTCGGGGGAGGGGGGCTACAATGAGCAGTTCTTC.

J is TRBJ1-5 and V is TRBV6-1; 7 bases are a match to TRBD1. Germline CDR1 and CDR2: MNHNS and SASEGT. The CDR3 covers 12 residues. Germline trimming cut 10 bases from V and 7 bases from J; bases unmatched to any gene: 7. CDR3 nucleotides: TGTGCCATGAAACAGGGGTGCCAGCCCCAGCATTTT. Translation: CAMKQGCQPQHF.

The chain links TRBV5-4 to TRBJ2-1; tentative D call: TRBD2 (6 bases). V lost 5 bases and J lost 8, with 14 bases in between. The CDR3 is 13 amino acids. In germline, CDR1 is SGHNT, CDR2 YYREEE (reference sequence). The CDR3 bases are TGTGCCAGCAGAAACCAGGGAGGCGATGAGCAGTTCTTC. Its translation: CASRNQGGDEQFF.

The V gene is TRBV14, the J gene TRBJ2-1; the D is unclear. V shed 4 bases and J shed 4 bases, with 8 bases lying between them. The V gene's germline CDR1 is SGHDN and CDR2 FVKESK. The CDR3 is 13 residues long. The CDR3 nucleotides read TGTGCCAGCAGCCCAACAGCTTACAATGAGCAGTTCTTC. Translated, it gives CASSPTAYNEQFF.

The rearrangement joins TRBV14 to TRBJ1-6; 7 positions match TRBD1. This CDR3 has 14 amino acids. From germline, CDR1 is SGHDN and CDR2 FVKESK. J gave up 4 bases and V 4 bases, and 1 base lay outside the gene matches. Here the CDR3 reads CASSRGQYNSPLHF. Here the CDR3 DNA reads TGTGCCAGCAGCCGGGGACAGTATAATTCACCCCTCCACTTT.

The chain couples TRBV28 to TRBJ1-4; maybe TRBD1 (6 bases). Trimming shortened V by 7 bases and J by 7 bases, and 19 bases separated the two germline ends. CDR1 is MDHEN and CDR2 is SYDVKM in the germline V gene. The CDR3 covers 15 residues. The CDR3 DNA is TGTGCCAGCAACCCCCCGGGGGGGGGCGGTGAAAAACTGTTTTTT. Protein product: CASNPPGGGGEKLFF.

The table lists this clone with a few counts. CDR3 sequence: CASSFRAYSEKLFF. The CDR3 DNA follows: TGTGCCAGCAGTTTTCGCGCCTACTCTGAAAAACTGTTTTTT. The V call is TRBV27, the J call TRBJ1-4; no clear D gene. Looked up from germline, CDR1 is MNHEY and CDR2 is SMNVEV (reference sequence). The V end lost 3 bases, the J end lost 7 bases, and 12 bases lay between the germline ends. The CDR3 extends over 14 amino acids.

This clone came up once. The rearrangement joins TRBV11-2 to TRBJ1-1, with TRBD1 as a possible D gene (6 bases). The CDR3 extends over 15 amino acids. Germline CDR1 and CDR2: SGHAT and FQNNGV. V was trimmed by 1 base and J by 4 bases, leaving 13 bases between them. CDR3 amino acids: CASSLVAGAVTEAFF. The CDR3, as DNA: TGTGCCAGCAGCTTAGTTGCGGGGGCGGTCACTGAAGCTTTCTTT.

This clone was observed once. V usage is TRBV6-1 and J usage is TRBJ2-3, with 10 positions matching TRBD2. Germline V gives CDR1 MNHNS, CDR2 SASEGT. V shed 6 bases and J 1 base; nucleotides not matched to a gene: 4. CDR3 length: 15 residues. CDR3 region: CASSPLAGGTDTQYF. In DNA form, the CDR3 reads TGTGCCAGCAGCCCCCTAGCGGGGGGCACAGATACGCAGTATTTT.

The chain recombines TRBV30 with TRBJ2-1; D is ambiguous. The V and J ends lost 4 bases and 0 bases respectively, with 10 bases between them. The CDR3 has 14 amino acids. Germline lookup yields CDR1 GTSNPN and CDR2 SVGIG (reference sequence). CDR3 sequence reads: CAWKFGISYNEQFF. In nucleotides, the CDR3 is TGTGCCTGGAAATTTGGCATCTCCTACAATGAGCAGTTCTTC.

The rearrangement links TRBV7-8 to TRBJ2-1; 7 bases map to TRBD2. V trimming: 1 base; J trimming: 2 bases; junction bases outside the gene matches: 5. The germline V gene has CDR1 SGHVS and CDR2 FQNEAQ. This CDR3 has 16 residues. The CDR3 protein is CASSLERGFPYNEQFF. The CDR3 DNA reads TGTGCCAGCAGCTTAGAGCGGGGATTCCCCTACAATGAGCAGTTCTTC.

This clone turned up a few times. This chain connects TRBV29-1 to TRBJ1-3; no clear D. The CDR3 is made up of 12 amino acids. V lost 4 bases, J lost 4 bases, and 8 bases lay in between. CDR1 and CDR2 (germline): SQVTM, ANQGSEA. For the CDR3, the DNA is TGCAGCGTTGTCTTCGGGGGAAACACCATATATTTT. Amino acid sequence: CSVVFGGNTIYF.

The rearrangement uses TRBV6-1 and TRBJ1-5; no firm D call. Germline V gene sequence: CDR1 MNHNS, CDR2 SASEGT. V shed 4 bases and J shed 4 bases, with 20 bases lying between them. The CDR3 consists of 17 residues. As DNA, the CDR3 is TGTGCCAGCAGTGGGTCGCCTCGGCGCGGAGGGAATCAGCCCCAGCATTTT. Translating it yields CASSGSPRRGGNQPQHF.

Only a few counts were recorded for this clone. The genes are TRBV6-5 and TRBJ2-3, with 7 bases aligning to TRBD1. The length of the CDR3 is 13 residues. Germline CDR1 is MNHEY and CDR2 is SVGAGI. V was clipped by 6 bases and J by 6 bases; unmatched bases: 6. As DNA, the CDR3 is TGTGCCAGCAGCGCTACAGGGGCCGATACGCAGTATTTT. It specifies CASSATGADTQYF.

V and J are TRBV9 and TRBJ2-1, with TRBD2 matching over 10 bases. Trimming cost V 10 bases and J 8 bases; bases outside gene matches: 12. The germline V gene has CDR1 SGDLS and CDR2 YYNGEE. The CDR3 is 14 residues long. The CDR3 bases are TGTGCCGAGGGACTAGCGAAAACACGGGATGAGCAGTTCTTC. Translated, it gives CAEGLAKTRDEQFF.

The CDR3: CASSFDIYNEQFF. CDR3 DNA: TGTGCCAGCAGCTTTGACATTTACAATGAGCAGTTCTTC. The genes are TRBV11-2 and TRBJ2-1; D call uncertain. Trimming pared 3 bases from V and 4 bases from J, leaving 7 bases between. From germline, CDR1 is SGHAT and CDR2 FQNNGV. CDR3 length equals 13 residues. The entire variable domain, with the rest obtained from reference TRBV11-2 and TRBJ2-1, is as follows: EAGVAQSPRYKIIEKRQSVAFWCNPISGHATLYWYQQILGQGPKLLIQFQNNGVVDDSQLPKDRFSAERLKGVDSTLKIQPAKLEDSAVYLCASSFDIYNEQFFGPGTRLTVL.

On this clone itself: Other nucleotide sequences in the sample specify the same CDR3. The rearrangement uses TRBV6-5 and TRBJ1-5, with a possible D match to TRBD1 (5 bases). The CDR3 length is 14 residues. V lost 6 bases and J 3 bases, leaving 12 bases between the germline ends. Germline V CDR1 and CDR2: MNHEY, SVGAGI. The CDR3 DNA sequence: TGTGCCAGCAGGGCAGACAGTTCCAATCAGCCCCAGCATTTT. This sequence encodes CASRADSSNQPQHF.

This chain uses TRBV7-6 with TRBJ2-1, with 9 bases fitting TRBD1. The CDR3 is made up of 16 amino acids. With 5 bases clipped from V and 3 bases from J, the junction kept 8 bases outside the gene matches. CDR1 SGHVS and CDR2 FNYEAQ come from the germline V gene. The CDR3 loop is CASSLSGTGNYNEQFF. CDR3 DNA sequence: TGTGCCAGCAGCCTCTCCGGGACAGGGAACTACAATGAGCAGTTCTTC.

J is TRBJ2-7 and V is TRBV6-1; D is ambiguous. Trimming removed 1 base from V and 0 bases from J, with 13 bases in between. From germline, CDR1 is MNHNS and CDR2 SASEGT. The CDR3 runs to 16 residues. CDR3: CASSEEESSSSYEQYF. As DNA, the CDR3 is TGTGCCAGCAGTGAAGAGGAGTCGTCAAGCTCCTACGAGCAGTACTTC.

The CDR3 DNA reads TGTGCCAGCAGCTTATCGGGACAGGGGAGCTACGAGCAGTACTTC. Translating it yields CASSLSGQGSYEQYF. The J gene is TRBJ2-7, the V gene TRBV5-6; 10 nucleotides align to TRBD1. The CDR3 runs to 15 residues. Germline V gene sequence: CDR1 SGHDT, CDR2 YYEEEE. The V segment lost 2 bases and the J segment 3 bases; nucleotides outside the gene matches: 5.